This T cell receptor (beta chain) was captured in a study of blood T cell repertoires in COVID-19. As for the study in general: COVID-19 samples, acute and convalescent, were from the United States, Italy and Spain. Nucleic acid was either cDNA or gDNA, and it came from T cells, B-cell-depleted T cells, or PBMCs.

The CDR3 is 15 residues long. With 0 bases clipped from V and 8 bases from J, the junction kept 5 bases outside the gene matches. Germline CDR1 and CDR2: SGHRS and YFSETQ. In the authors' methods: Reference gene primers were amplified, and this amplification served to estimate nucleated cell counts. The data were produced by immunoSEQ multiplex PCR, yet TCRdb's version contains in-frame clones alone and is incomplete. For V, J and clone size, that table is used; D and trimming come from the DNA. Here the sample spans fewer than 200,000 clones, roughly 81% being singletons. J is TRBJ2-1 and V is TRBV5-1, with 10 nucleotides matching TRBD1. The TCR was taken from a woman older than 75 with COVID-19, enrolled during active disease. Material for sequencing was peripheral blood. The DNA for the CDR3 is TGCGCCAGCAGCTTGGCGACAGGGGGCGAAGATGAGCAGTTCTTC. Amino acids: CASSLATGGEDEQFF. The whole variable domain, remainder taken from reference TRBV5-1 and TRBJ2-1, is KAGVTQTPRYLIKTRGQQVTLSCSPISGHRSVSWYQQTPGQGLQFLFEYFSETQRNKGNFPGRFSGRQFSNSRSEMNVSTLELGDSALYLCASSLATGGEDEQFFGPGTRLTVL.